One sample yielded the 9 T cell receptor beta chains listed below, sequenced in a study of blood T cell repertoires in COVID-19. Libraries were prepared by immunoSEQ multiplex PCR; TCRdb keeps only in-frame clonotypes and omits some of them. Of around 250,000 clones listed, approximately 87% are singletons. Input material: peripheral blood. All receptors come from a man in his sixties with acute or convalescent COVID-19.

The J gene is TRBJ1-5, the V gene TRBV2; TRBD1 matches at 7 bases. V dropped 6 bases and J dropped 9; count of bases not matched to a gene: 14. CDR1 is SNHLY, CDR2 FYNNEI, per germline. This CDR3 is built from 15 residues. CDR3 in DNA: TGTGCCAGCAGCCCTCTACAGGGGACTCTCGGGCCCCAGCATTTT. Its translation: CASSPLQGTLGPQHF.

The chain is built from TRBV28 and TRBJ2-7; TRBD1 matches at 7 bases. The CDR3 is 13 residues long. Germline trimming cut 11 bases from V and 1 base from J; bases unmatched to any gene: 8. Looked up from germline, CDR1 is MDHEN and CDR2 is SYDVKM. The CDR3 nucleotides read TGTGCCGGGCGGACAGGTCCGTCCTACGAGCAGTACTTC. Its translation is CAGRTGPSYEQYF.

V and J are TRBV7-9 and TRBJ2-5; 9 bases map to TRBD1. CDR1 is SEHNR and CDR2 is FQNEAQ in the germline V gene (reference sequence). With 11 bases clipped from V and 2 bases from J, the junction kept 12 bases outside the gene matches. This CDR3 region has 15 residues. This chain's CDR3 is CAGSGTGLGQETQYF. The CDR3 bases are TGTGCCGGATCCGGGACAGGGTTGGGGCAAGAGACCCAGTACTTC.

The gene calls are TRBV7-2 and TRBJ2-7; D gene uncertain. The V gene's germline CDR1 is SGHTA and CDR2 FQGNSA. This CDR3 is 13 amino acids long. Trimming left V 1 base short and J 7 bases short, with 11 bases between. This CDR3 reads CASSLDRAREQYF. CDR3 sequence (DNA): TGTGCCAGCAGCTTAGATCGCGCGCGGGAGCAGTACTTC.

In its sample, this clone was seen a few times. The chain recombines TRBV6-1 with TRBJ2-1; weak D call: TRBD1 (7 bases). With 3 bases removed from V and 9 bases from J, the gap between germline ends came to 21 bases. The CDR3 runs to 16 residues. From germline, CDR1 is MNHNS and CDR2 SASEGT. This CDR3 is CASSEWGEGGFSEQFF. CDR3 nucleotides: TGTGCCAGCAGTGAGTGGGGGGAAGGGGGCTTCAGTGAGCAGTTCTTC.

The chain carries TRBV5-1 and TRBJ1-1; unclear D gene. This CDR3 has 15 amino acids. Trimming pared 1 base from V and 3 bases from J, leaving 13 bases between. Germline V gene lookup returns CDR1 SGHRS and CDR2 YFSETQ. The CDR3 DNA follows: TGCGCCAGCAGCTTGAGTAACCGGCGGGACACTGAAGCTTTCTTT. It codes for CASSLSNRRDTEAFF.

The sample holds a few counts of this clone. J is TRBJ2-7 and V is TRBV30, with 9 bases lining up with TRBD1. Germline values: CDR1 GTSNPN, CDR2 SVGIG (reference sequence). This CDR3 contains 13 residues. J lost 3 bases, V lost 5 bases, and 5 bases had no gene match. The CDR3 protein is CAWYGTGSYEQYF. CDR3 bases: TGTGCCTGGTACGGGACAGGGAGCTACGAGCAGTACTTC.

This chain links TRBV6-5 with TRBJ1-2, with D tentatively TRBD1 (5 bases). Trimming cost V 7 bases and J 6 bases, with 15 bases left between them. CDR1 and CDR2 from the germline V gene are MNHEY and SVGAGI. The CDR3 spans 13 residues. CDR3 nucleotide sequence: TGTGCCAGCAAACGGGGGGGGAATAATGGCTACACCTTC. This sequence encodes CASKRGGNNGYTF.

The rearrangement uses TRBV28 and TRBJ2-1; TRBD1 agrees at 8 bases. The CDR3 sequence is 16 residues long. The V segment lost 7 bases and the J segment 8 bases; nucleotides outside the gene matches: 16. CDR1 MDHEN and CDR2 SYDVKM come from the germline V gene. CDR3 nucleotide sequence: TGTGCCAGCACCGCCCCCGGACAGGGTAGTATACATGAGCAGTTCTTC. Protein product: CASTAPGQGSIHEQFF.